Presented here are 16 T cell receptor beta chains from one specimen sequenced in a study of blood T cell repertoires in COVID-19 (dated by TCRdb to 2018 to 2020). Receptor amplification or capture employed the immunoSEQ multiplex PCR assay. The clones in this table, taken by TCRdb from immuneACCESS, are in-frame only. Not every clone is retained; where verified, under half of the shortfall comes from an unresolved V gene, and the cause of the rest is unknown. The sample table holds hundreds of thousands of clones, of which approximately 90% were seen once. The ten biggest clones cover 0.82% of the sample. The source material was peripheral blood. These receptors were collected from a man aged 60-69 years with COVID-19, enrolled during active disease.

The rearrangement joins TRBV2 to TRBJ1-6, with TRBD1 identical over 8 bases. The CDR3 runs to 17 residues. The germline V gene encodes CDR1 SNHLY and CDR2 FYNNEI. The V gene end was trimmed by 3 bases and the J gene end by 6 bases; junction bases not matched to a gene: 10. CDR3 sequence reads: CASSDGNAGGVNSPLHF. Here the CDR3 DNA reads TGTGCCAGCAGTGACGGAAACGCAGGGGGCGTTAATTCACCCCTCCACTTT.

V and J are TRBV10-3 and TRBJ1-1; TRBD1 might be the D (6 bases). Germline V lookup: CDR1 ENHRY, CDR2 SYGVKD. Trimming stripped 3 bases from V and 6 bases from J, with 11 bases between. The CDR3 has 13 residues. The CDR3: CAISDYRASEAFF. CDR3 coding DNA: TGTGCCATCAGTGACTACAGGGCGTCTGAAGCTTTCTTT.

This clone occurred once. The rearrangement joins TRBV6-5 to TRBJ1-2; 8 bases map to TRBD1. Trimming removed 6 bases from V and 12 bases from J; junction bases left unmatched: 18. Germline CDR1 is MNHEY and CDR2 is SVGAGI. The CDR3 is 15 residues long. For the CDR3, the DNA is TGTGCCAGCAGCTCAACCTGGAACGGGGGCAGGGGGCACACCTTC. Its translation is CASSSTWNGGRGHTF.

This clone was found once. This chain connects TRBV9 to TRBJ1-4; D is unresolved. The CDR3 consists of 15 residues. The V end was cut by 0 bases, the J end by 5 bases, with 11 bases between. CDR1 SGDLS and CDR2 YYNGEE come from the germline V gene. The CDR3 region has the DNA TGTGCCAGCAGCGTAGGGAGCCAAGTAAATGAAAAACTGTTTTTT. The encoded protein is CASSVGSQVNEKLFF.

The chain is built from TRBV5-1 and TRBJ1-2; 9 bases line up with TRBD1. The V and J ends lost 4 bases and 4 bases, in that order; junction bases with no gene match: 11. This CDR3 contains 16 residues. The germline V gene encodes CDR1 SGHRS and CDR2 YFSETQ. This CDR3 reads CASSPTADRGTYGYTF. The CDR3 DNA reads as TGCGCCAGCAGCCCCACGGCGGACAGGGGAACCTATGGCTACACCTTC. Together with reference TRBV5-1 and TRBJ1-2, the CDR3 gives the full variable domain: KAGVTQTPRYLIKTRGQQVTLSCSPISGHRSVSWYQQTPGQGLQFLFEYFSETQRNKGNFPGRFSGRQFSNSRSEMNVSTLELGDSALYLCASSPTADRGTYGYTFGSGTRLTVV.

The CDR3, as DNA: TGTGCCAGCAGCCATCAGCGGGGACCTAACAATGAGCAGTTCTTC. Translation gives CASSHQRGPNNEQFF. The chain links TRBV5-4 to TRBJ2-1, with TRBD2 matching 7 bases. CDR1 SGHNT and CDR2 YYREEE come from the germline V gene (reference sequence). V trimming: 4 bases; J trimming: 5 bases; junction bases outside the gene matches: 9. CDR3 length: 15 amino acids.

The chain recombines TRBV7-9 with TRBJ1-6; D is uncertain. V dropped 5 bases and J dropped 8 bases, with 13 bases sitting between them. The CDR3 consists of 14 residues. CDR1 SEHNR and CDR2 FQNEAQ come from the germline V gene (reference sequence). The CDR3 coding sequence is TGTGCCAGCAGCCTCCCGGAGATAGATTCACCCCTCCACTTT. Its translation is CASSLPEIDSPLHF.

The chain recombines TRBV5-6 with TRBJ1-6; D is perhaps TRBD1 (6 bases). The CDR3 consists of 16 residues. From germline, CDR1 is SGHDT and CDR2 YYEEEE. V dropped 1 base and J dropped 4 bases, with 12 bases sitting between them. The CDR3 sequence is CASSLQPDRYNSPLHF. The CDR3 DNA sequence: TGTGCCAGCAGCTTGCAGCCAGACAGGTATAATTCACCCCTCCACTTT. The complete variable domain, with remaining parts taken from reference TRBV5-6 and TRBJ1-6, reads DAGVTQSPTHLIKTRGQQVTLRCSPKSGHDTVSWYQQALGQGPQFIFQYYEEEERQRGNFPDRFSGHQFPNYSSELNVNALLLGDSALYLCASSLQPDRYNSPLHFGNGTRLTVT.

This chain connects TRBV7-2 to TRBJ1-1; possible D gene TRBD1, 6 bases. V was shortened by 0 bases and J by 4 bases, with 12 bases between the two germline ends. In germline, CDR1 is SGHTA, CDR2 FQGNSA. The length of the CDR3 is 15 residues. The CDR3: CASSLASGVGTEAFF. For the CDR3, the DNA is TGTGCCAGCAGCTTAGCTTCAGGGGTCGGCACTGAAGCTTTCTTT.

This chain joins TRBV6-1 and TRBJ2-7; D might be TRBD1 (6 bases). CDR1 is MNHNS and CDR2 is SASEGT in the germline V gene. This CDR3 spans 16 amino acids. With 3 bases removed from V and 0 bases from J, the gap between germline ends came to 15 bases. Here the CDR3 DNA reads TGTGCCAGCAGTGACCGCCGACAGGCCGTCTCCTACGAGCAGTACTTC. It translates to CASSDRRQAVSYEQYF.

The CDR3 nucleotides read TGTGCCAGCACCCCGTCGACTATTCCCCAGGTAAAAGCTTTCTTT. Its protein product is CASTPSTIPQVKAFF. This chain connects TRBV7-2 to TRBJ1-1; D unclear. The CDR3 covers 15 residues. Trimming pared 7 bases from V and 9 bases from J, leaving 24 bases between. The germline CDR1 and CDR2 sequences are SGHTA and FQGNSA.

The CDR3 DNA reads as TGTGCCAGCCTGGGACACCCAGACTCTAACTATGGCTACACCTTC. This encodes CASLGHPDSNYGYTF. The chain combines TRBV6-4 with TRBJ1-2; a possible D gene is TRBD1 (6 bases). The V end lost 8 bases, the J end lost 0 bases, and 16 bases lay between the germline ends. CDR1 MRHNA and CDR2 SNTAGT come from the germline V gene. The CDR3 is 15 amino acids.

The gene calls are TRBV2 and TRBJ1-1; D call uncertain. V lost 6 bases and J 6 bases, leaving 11 bases between the germline ends. In germline, CDR1 is SNHLY, CDR2 FYNNEI. This CDR3 contains 12 residues. The CDR3 sequence is CASRVASAEAFF. The CDR3 bases are TGTGCCAGCAGAGTAGCAAGCGCTGAAGCTTTCTTT.

This chain connects TRBV10-3 to TRBJ1-6, with D uncertain. With 11 bases removed from V and 9 bases from J, the gap between germline ends came to 26 bases. This CDR3 contains 16 residues. The germline CDR1 and CDR2 sequences are ENHRY and SYGVKD. CDR3 DNA sequence: TGTGCCCACACAGCCAACCCTTTGGAATTGGGTTCACCCCTCCACTTT. This codes for CAHTANPLELGSPLHF.

The V gene is TRBV29-1, the J gene TRBJ1-5, with TRBD1 identical over 8 bases. Germline trimming cut 4 bases from V and 6 bases from J; bases unmatched to any gene: 5. The CDR3 extends over 13 amino acids. Germline loops: CDR1 SQVTM, CDR2 ANQGSEA. Here the CDR3 DNA reads TGCAGCGTTGCGGACAGGGTTGGTCAGCCCCAGCATTTT. Amino acid sequence: CSVADRVGQPQHF.

The chain joins TRBV6-2 or TRBV6-3 to TRBJ2-5; the D is unclear. Trimming removed 4 bases at V and 5 bases at J, with 5 bases between. This CDR3 has 11 residues. Germline CDR1 is MNHEY and CDR2 is SVGEGT. The CDR3 region has the DNA TGTGCCAGCAGTTGGCGGGAGACCCAGTACTTC. It yields the protein CASSWRETQYF.